The next 24 T cell receptor beta chains were all read from a single sample in a study of shared clonotypes between healthy human individuals. TCRdb's copy holds only in-frame clones and misses some; the assay was immunoSEQ multiplex PCR. The sample lists 1,400,000 or so clones; approximately 98.5% were seen once. The sample was naive CD4+ T cells sorted from blood. Subset reported: CD45RA+ positively selected. The receptors originated from a man in his thirties or forties in good health.

The chain employs TRBV18 and TRBJ1-2; perhaps TRBD1 as D (5 bases). Trimming stripped 2 bases from V and 1 base from J, with 14 bases between. Germline CDR1 KGHSH, CDR2 LQKENI. The CDR3 runs 16 residues. Written as DNA, the CDR3 is TGTGCCAGCTCACCAATCGCAGGGAATCGTAACTATGGCTACACCTTC. Amino acid sequence: CASSPIAGNRNYGYTF.

This chain joins TRBV6-5 and TRBJ2-3; D might be TRBD2 (5 bases). Between the trimmed V and J ends, which lost 2 bases and 8 bases, there was a span of 5 bases. From germline, CDR1 is MNHEY and CDR2 SVGAGI. The CDR3 spans 11 residues. The CDR3 here is CASSYEGTQYF. CDR3 DNA: TGTGCCAGCAGTTACGAGGGTACGCAGTATTTT.

This clone has only one observation. The chain employs TRBV10-2 and TRBJ2-7; TRBD2 aligns across 14 bases. V gave up 7 bases and J gave up 6 bases; unmatched junction bases: 11. Germline CDR1 and CDR2: WSHSY and SAAADI. CDR3 size: 16 residues. CDR3 residues: CASKGTSGSPWGEQYF. The CDR3 DNA follows: TGCGCCAGCAAAGGGACTAGCGGGAGCCCCTGGGGCGAGCAGTACTTC.

The V and J genes are TRBV7-2 and TRBJ2-4; 7 bases are shared with TRBD1. Germline V gene sequence: CDR1 SGHTA, CDR2 FQGNSA. The CDR3 consists of 17 residues. V lost 2 bases, J lost 0 bases, and 7 bases stayed unmatched. CDR3 sequence (DNA): TGTGCCAGCAGCTTACGGGGACAGCTTCTAGCCAAAAACATTCAGTACTTC. It yields the protein CASSLRGQLLAKNIQYF.

The chain is built from TRBV5-5 and TRBJ2-1; 14 positions agree with TRBD2. V dropped 4 bases and J dropped 3; count of bases not matched to a gene: 6. CDR3 length: 17 amino acids. CDR1 and CDR2 (germline): SGHKS, YYEKEE (reference sequence). CDR3 in amino acids: CASSPGLAGGHYNEQFF. CDR3 sequence (DNA): TGTGCCAGCAGCCCAGGACTAGCGGGAGGTCACTACAATGAGCAGTTCTTC.

The chain links TRBV7-9 to TRBJ1-1; D call uncertain. V dropped 1 base and J dropped 1 base, with 10 bases sitting between them. CDR3 length equals 15 residues. Germline V lookup: CDR1 SEHNR, CDR2 FQNEAQ (reference sequence). The CDR3 DNA sequence: TGTGCCAGCAGCTTAGGTCCCTTGACGAACACTGAAGCTTTCTTT. Amino acids: CASSLGPLTNTEAFF.

The J gene is TRBJ2-1, the V gene TRBV27; D might be TRBD1 (6 bases). The germline V gene has CDR1 MNHEY and CDR2 SMNVEV (reference sequence). CDR3 size: 19 residues. The V and J ends lost 6 bases and 7 bases respectively, with 31 bases between them. The CDR3 bases are TGTGCCAGCAGAAATTCGGGTGGGGTTAGCGAGGGGGAAAGGAATGAGCAGTTCTTC. It translates to CASRNSGGVSEGERNEQFF.

This clone was counted a single time. The V and J genes are TRBV5-1 and TRBJ2-3, with D uncertain. Looked up from germline, CDR1 is SGHRS and CDR2 is YFSETQ. This CDR3 comprises 14 residues. V lost 4 bases to trimming and J lost 1 base, with 10 bases between them. CDR3 loop: CASSTPTGTDTQYF. The CDR3 DNA reads as TGCGCCAGCAGCACCCCGACGGGCACAGATACGCAGTATTTT.

The table lists this clone with a few counts. The chain uses TRBV5-4 and TRBJ2-1, with 9 bases identical to TRBD2. V shed 4 bases, J shed 6 bases, and the junction held 8 bases outside the gene matches. This CDR3 comprises 15 residues. Germline V gene sequence: CDR1 SGHNT, CDR2 YYREEE (reference sequence). CDR3 DNA: TGTGCCAGCAGCCAGACCGGGACTAGCTCCAATGAGCAGTTCTTC. This sequence encodes CASSQTGTSSNEQFF. Based on the CDR3 plus reference TRBV5-4 and TRBJ2-1, the full variable domain is ETGVTQSPTHLIKTRGQQVTLRCSSQSGHNTVSWYQQALGQGPQFIFQYYREEENGRGNFPPRFSGLQFPNYSSELNVNALELDDSALYLCASSQTGTSSNEQFFGPGTRLTVL.

The rearrangement links TRBV5-1 to TRBJ2-1; D is possibly TRBD2 (6 bases). The germline V gene encodes CDR1 SGHRS and CDR2 YFSETQ. The CDR3 is 15 amino acids. With 0 bases removed from V and 6 bases from J, the gap between germline ends came to 13 bases. CDR3: CASSLGLMGGNEQFF. The CDR3 coding sequence is TGCGCCAGCAGCTTGGGGCTAATGGGGGGCAATGAGCAGTTCTTC.

CDR3 nucleotide sequence: TGCGCCAGCAGTGAGGCGGGAGGGTTTTACAATGAGCAGTTCTTC. Protein: CASSEAGGFYNEQFF. This rearrangement joins TRBV10-2 to TRBJ2-1; 9 bases line up with TRBD2. This CDR3 contains 15 residues. V gave up 2 bases and J gave up 4 bases; unmatched junction bases: 3. Germline V CDR1 and CDR2: WSHSY, SAAADI.

The chain uses TRBV5-4 and TRBJ2-2; unclear D gene. The CDR3 runs 14 residues. In germline, CDR1 is SGHNT, CDR2 YYREEE (reference sequence). V was clipped by 0 bases and J by 3 bases, with 6 bases between them. The DNA of the CDR3 is TGTGCCAGCAGCTTGGAACCGTACACCGGGGAGCTGTTTTTT. Its translation is CASSLEPYTGELFF.

The rearrangement links TRBV7-6 to TRBJ1-1, with a tentative D call TRBD1 (6 bases). The CDR3 consists of 12 residues. Germline V CDR1 and CDR2: SGHVS, FNYEAQ. Trimming stripped 1 base from V and 8 bases from J, with 8 bases between. The CDR3 DNA reads as TGTGCCAGCAGCTTAGGTACAGGGGAAGCTTTCTTT. Translating it yields CASSLGTGEAFF.

The chain links TRBV5-1 to TRBJ2-2; D may correspond to TRBD1 or TRBD2 (5 bases each). Germline assignment: CDR1 SGHRS and CDR2 YFSETQ. V was clipped by 2 bases and J by 2 bases, with 13 bases between them. This CDR3 has 16 amino acids. The CDR3 DNA follows: TGCGCCAGCAGCTTCAGAGGGGATGTTAACACCGGGGAGCTGTTTTTT. It encodes CASSFRGDVNTGELFF. Combining the CDR3 with reference TRBV5-1 and TRBJ2-2 gives the whole variable domain KAGVTQTPRYLIKTRGQQVTLSCSPISGHRSVSWYQQTPGQGLQFLFEYFSETQRNKGNFPGRFSGRQFSNSRSEMNVSTLELGDSALYLCASSFRGDVNTGELFFGEGSRLTVL.

The chain couples TRBV30 to TRBJ1-4; D ambiguous. Trimming stripped 4 bases from V and 4 bases from J, with 13 bases between. Germline V gene data show CDR1 as GTSNPN and CDR2 as SVGIG (reference sequence). This CDR3 region has 14 residues. CDR3 in amino acids: CAWTKGPNNEKLFF. CDR3 nucleotide sequence: TGTGCCTGGACAAAAGGGCCTAATAATGAAAAACTGTTTTTT.

The rearrangement links TRBV29-1 to TRBJ2-1; TRBD2 matches 7 bases. V gave up 7 bases and J gave up 8 bases; unmatched junction bases: 17. This CDR3 is built from 15 residues. The germline V gene encodes CDR1 SQVTM and CDR2 ANQGSEA. CDR3 in amino acids: CSAGPMGREFDEQFF. As DNA, the CDR3 is TGCAGCGCGGGACCTATGGGGCGGGAGTTTGATGAGCAGTTCTTC.

This clone occurred once. The chain joins TRBV30 to TRBJ2-7; D remains ambiguous. Germline CDR1 GTSNPN, CDR2 SVGIG (reference sequence). Trimming pared 0 bases from V and 0 bases from J, leaving 9 bases between. The CDR3 is 14 amino acids. The chain's CDR3 is CAWSVDPSSYEQYF. The CDR3 bases are TGTGCCTGGAGTGTTGATCCGAGCTCCTACGAGCAGTACTTC.

This clone was recorded only once. The chain couples TRBV18 to TRBJ1-1, with TRBD1 identical over 9 bases. CDR3 length: 13 residues. J lost 7 bases, V lost 4 bases, and 4 bases had no gene match. Germline-derived CDR1 and CDR2 are KGHSH and LQKENI. This chain's CDR3 is CASSRGQGGEAFF. DNA of the CDR3: TGTGCCAGCTCACGGGGACAGGGTGGTGAAGCTTTCTTT.

This rearrangement joins TRBV6-1 to TRBJ2-2; TRBD2 matches at 10 bases. CDR1 MNHNS and CDR2 SASEGT come from the germline V gene. Trimming cost V 3 bases and J 5 bases; bases outside gene matches: 9. The CDR3 contains 17 residues. CDR3 protein: CASSEGPSGRRTGELFF. In DNA form, the CDR3 reads TGTGCCAGCAGTGAGGGGCCTAGCGGGAGACGTACCGGGGAGCTGTTTTTT.

The chain has TRBV28 and TRBJ1-2; 10 bases line up with TRBD1. CDR1 and CDR2 from the germline V gene are MDHEN and SYDVKM. CDR3 size: 14 residues. V was pared by 11 bases and J by 5 bases, with 11 bases of the junction left unmatched. CDR3 nucleotide sequence: TGTGCCGGTGGGACAGGGGTGGGTTATTATGGCTACACCTTC. Translation: CAGGTGVGYYGYTF.

The gene calls are TRBV19 and TRBJ1-4; D gene uncertain. The ends were cut back, 5 bases at V and 7 bases at J, with 14 bases in the middle. The CDR3 runs 14 residues. Looked up from germline, CDR1 is LNHDA and CDR2 is SQIVND (reference sequence). The CDR3 sequence: CASSLRGRIEKLFF. For the CDR3, the DNA is TGTGCCAGTAGTTTAAGAGGGCGGATTGAAAAACTGTTTTTT.

The chain employs TRBV5-1 and TRBJ2-5; 14 nucleotides agree with TRBD2. Trimming removed 2 bases from V and 1 base from J; junction bases left unmatched: 1. Germline V lookup: CDR1 SGHRS, CDR2 YFSETQ. The CDR3 has 16 residues. The CDR3 loop reads CASSFGLAGGQETQYF. In DNA form, the CDR3 reads TGCGCCAGCAGCTTCGGACTAGCGGGAGGCCAAGAGACCCAGTACTTC.

J is TRBJ1-4 and V is TRBV18, with D possibly being TRBD1 (5 bases). V lost 3 bases to trimming and J lost 5 bases, with 16 bases between them. The CDR3 is made up of 16 amino acids. Germline CDR1 KGHSH, CDR2 LQKENI. This CDR3 reads CASSPSGSKGNEKLFF. The DNA of the CDR3 is TGTGCCAGCTCACCGTCAGGGAGCAAAGGAAATGAAAAACTGTTTTTT.

This clone was seen once. The chain combines TRBV7-9 with TRBJ2-7; 9 bases align to TRBD2. Germline V gene sequence: CDR1 SEHNR, CDR2 FQNEAQ (reference sequence). V was pared by 1 base and J by 6 bases, with 7 bases of the junction left unmatched. This CDR3 region has 15 residues. The CDR3 DNA follows: TGTGCCAGCAGCTTAGGTCTGGGACTAGCAGGCGAGCAGTACTTC. The encoded protein is CASSLGLGLAGEQYF.